Each of the 5 T cell receptor beta chains below was sequenced from the same sample in a study of T and B cells in COVID-19 patients. BIOMED2 TRB-A/B primer pools were used in multiplex TRB PCR. Using its own MiXCR run on the multiplex PCR reads, TCRdb lists one record per CDR3 protein. The sample has about 7,000 distinct CDR3 sequences; approximately 24% are singletons. From blood, roughly 220-550 ng of genomic DNA served as TRB template. Sequenced: blood. The receptors were sampled from a human donor who had recovered from COVID-19.

This chain connects TRBV29-1 to TRBJ2-7; TRBD2 is a possible D gene (5 bases). V was cut by 3 bases and J by 6 bases, with 6 bases left in between. Looked up from germline, CDR1 is SQVTM and CDR2 is ANQGSEA. The CDR3 is 10 amino acids. The CDR3 is CSVEGSEQYF. The CDR3 nucleotides are TGCAGCGTTGAGGGGAGCGAGCAGTACTTC.

In this sample, this clonotype is large. The CDR3: CASSGDRTGELFF. DNA of the CDR3: TGTGCCAGTTCGGGGGATCGCACCGGGGAGCTGTTTTTT. This chain connects TRBV19 to TRBJ2-2, with a possible D match to TRBD2 (6 bases). The V gene's germline CDR1 is LNHDA and CDR2 SQIVND (reference sequence). The CDR3 has 13 amino acids. Trimming stripped 8 bases from V and 4 bases from J, with 11 bases between.

In this sample, this clonotype is medium-sized. V usage is TRBV27 and J usage is TRBJ1-6; the D is unclear. Per the germline V gene, CDR1 is MNHEY and CDR2 is SMNVEV (reference sequence). Deletions cut 6 bases from V and 13 bases from J, with 13 bases between. The CDR3 covers 12 residues. The CDR3 loop reads CASRQRVEPLHF. As DNA, the CDR3 is TGTGCCAGCAGACAAAGGGTGGAGCCCCTCCACTTT.

This clonotype is judged medium-sized (0.01 to 0.1%). V usage is TRBV29-1 and J usage is TRBJ1-2, with 7 bases aligning to TRBD1. From germline, CDR1 is SQVTM and CDR2 ANQGSEA. The CDR3 has 13 amino acids. The trim removed 0 bases at V and 8 bases at J, leaving 6 bases unmatched. The CDR3 region has the DNA TGCAGCGTTGAAGATAAGGGGGCGGGGGGCTACACCTTC. It translates to CSVEDKGAGGYTF.

The sample holds a few counts of this clonotype. The CDR3 DNA sequence: TGTGCCAGCAGCCAAGTAGCGGGGGGATCAGATACGCAGTATTTT. This gives the protein CASSQVAGGSDTQYF. V and J are TRBV14 and TRBJ2-3; TRBD2 matches at 10 bases. The germline V gene has CDR1 SGHDN and CDR2 FVKESK. The CDR3 is made up of 15 amino acids. V trimming: 1 base; J trimming: 4 bases; junction bases outside the gene matches: 2.